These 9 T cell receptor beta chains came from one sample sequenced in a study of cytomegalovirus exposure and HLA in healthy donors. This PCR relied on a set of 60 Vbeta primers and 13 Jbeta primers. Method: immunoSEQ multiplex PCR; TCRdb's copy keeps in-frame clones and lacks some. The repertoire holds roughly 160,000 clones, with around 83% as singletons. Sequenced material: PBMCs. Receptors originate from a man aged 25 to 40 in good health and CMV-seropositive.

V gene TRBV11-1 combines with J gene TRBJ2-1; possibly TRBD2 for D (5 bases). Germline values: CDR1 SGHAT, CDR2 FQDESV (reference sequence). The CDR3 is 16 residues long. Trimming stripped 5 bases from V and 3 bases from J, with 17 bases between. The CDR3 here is CASSPPEGDRYNEQFF. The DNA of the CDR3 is TGTGCCAGCAGCCCCCCTGAGGGAGATCGCTACAATGAGCAGTTCTTC.

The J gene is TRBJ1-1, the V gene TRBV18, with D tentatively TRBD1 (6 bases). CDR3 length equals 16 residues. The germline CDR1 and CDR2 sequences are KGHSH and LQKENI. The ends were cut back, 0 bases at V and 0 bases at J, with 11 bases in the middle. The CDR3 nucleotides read TGTGCCAGCTCACCACCTGTAGACAGGATGAACACTGAAGCTTTCTTT. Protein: CASSPPVDRMNTEAFF.

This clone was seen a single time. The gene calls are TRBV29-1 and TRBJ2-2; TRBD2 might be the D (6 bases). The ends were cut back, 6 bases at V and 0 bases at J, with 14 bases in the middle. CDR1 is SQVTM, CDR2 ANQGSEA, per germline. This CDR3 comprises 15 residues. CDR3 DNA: TGCAGCGTGACCCTAGCGTTCGCGAACACCGGGGAGCTGTTTTTT. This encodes CSVTLAFANTGELFF.

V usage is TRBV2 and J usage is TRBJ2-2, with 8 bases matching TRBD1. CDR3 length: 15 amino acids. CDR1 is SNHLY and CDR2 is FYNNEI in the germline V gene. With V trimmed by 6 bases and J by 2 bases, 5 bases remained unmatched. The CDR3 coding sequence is TGTGCCAGCAGACAGACAGGGGTCAACACCGGGGAGCTGTTTTTT. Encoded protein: CASRQTGVNTGELFF.

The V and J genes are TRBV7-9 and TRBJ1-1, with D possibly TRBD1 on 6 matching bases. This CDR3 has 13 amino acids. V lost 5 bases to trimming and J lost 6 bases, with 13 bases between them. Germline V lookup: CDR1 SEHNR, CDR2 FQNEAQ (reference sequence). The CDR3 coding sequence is TGTGCCAGCAGCCTACACAGGGACGCTGAAGCTTTCTTT. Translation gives CASSLHRDAEAFF.

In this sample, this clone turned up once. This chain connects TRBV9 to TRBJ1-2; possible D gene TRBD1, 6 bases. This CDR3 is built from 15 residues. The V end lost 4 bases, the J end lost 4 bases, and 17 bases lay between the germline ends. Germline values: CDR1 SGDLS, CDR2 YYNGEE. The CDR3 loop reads CASSQGGGAGYGYTF. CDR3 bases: TGTGCCAGCAGCCAAGGAGGGGGGGCCGGCTATGGCTACACCTTC.

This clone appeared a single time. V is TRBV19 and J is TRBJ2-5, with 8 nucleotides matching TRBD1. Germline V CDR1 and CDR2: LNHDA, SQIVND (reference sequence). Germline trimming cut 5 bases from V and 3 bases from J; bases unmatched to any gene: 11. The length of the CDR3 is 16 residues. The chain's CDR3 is CASSSPRTGREETQYF. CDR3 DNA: TGTGCCAGTAGTTCCCCCAGGACAGGGCGTGAAGAGACCCAGTACTTC. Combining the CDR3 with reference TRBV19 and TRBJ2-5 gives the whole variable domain DGGITQSPKYLFRKEGQNVTLSCEQNLNHDAMYWYRQDPGQGLRLIYYSQIVNDFQKGDIAEGYSVSREKKESFPLTVTSAQKNPTAFYLCASSSPRTGREETQYFGPGTRLLVL.

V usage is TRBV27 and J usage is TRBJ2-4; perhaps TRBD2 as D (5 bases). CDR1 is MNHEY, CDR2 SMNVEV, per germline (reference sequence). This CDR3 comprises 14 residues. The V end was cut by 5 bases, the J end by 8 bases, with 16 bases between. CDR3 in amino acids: CASSPLRGADIQYF. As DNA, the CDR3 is TGTGCCAGCAGTCCCTTACGGGGAGCGGACATTCAGTACTTC.

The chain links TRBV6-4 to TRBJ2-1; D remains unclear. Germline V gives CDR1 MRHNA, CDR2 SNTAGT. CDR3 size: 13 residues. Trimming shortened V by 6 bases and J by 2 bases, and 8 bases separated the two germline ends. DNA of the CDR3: TGTGCCAGCAGCCCGGGTGCCTACAATGAGCAGTTCTTC. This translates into CASSPGAYNEQFF.